Here is one T cell receptor beta chain with its context. Which antigen it targets is not known. There are no base qualities to consult, and no much larger clone falls within one base. A MiSeq instrument was used for deep resolution sequencing, which targeted depths ranging from 1 in 1 million up to 1 in 200,000 T cells, with coverage averaging 10x for each clonotype. The immunoSEQ hsTCRB Kit was used to generate TCR beta libraries. The study's processing was this. The data were analyzed with ImmunoSEQ Analyzer and ImmunoSEQ Data Assistant, and V, D and J gene assignments followed IMGT definitions. Clonality, which ranges from 0 to 1, was calculated as one minus the normalized Shannon entropy of productive rearrangement frequencies. Only overrepresented clonotypes making up at least 0.05% of each patient's repertoire were included in the public clonotype analysis. Approximately 13 age-matched healthy donor repertoires from immuneACCESS served as clonality controls. TCRdb provides this immuneACCESS table in a form limited to in-frame rearrangements. Some clones are lacking; in checked studies, under half of them reflect an unresolved V gene, and why the rest are absent is not known. D and trimming come from the DNA, and the V and J calls and clone size come from that table. This sample gives around 150,000 clones in total; about 88% of them show up just once. Around 2.7% of the sample rests with the top ten.

The label giving this sample's time point can be read as: progressive disease on ibrutinib. For TCR beta library preparation, roughly 2 micrograms of genomic DNA were extracted from the cryopreserved PBMCs. High-throughput TCR beta sequencing was performed on longitudinal blood samples from CLL patients receiving ibrutinib monotherapy. Patients were enrolled in a phase 2 open-label single-center ibrutinib monotherapy trial. The data were obtained in a study of cytotoxic CD8 clonotypes in ibrutinib-treated CLL (dated by TCRdb to the early 2020s). About the investigation overall: The cohort included some 14 treatment-naive and some twelve relapsed/refractory patients; about 18 were IGHV unmutated. Responses were partial in approximately 24 patients and complete in 2; after median approximately 5.5 years follow-up, around 15 stayed in remission and 12 progressed. Response samples were taken after a median of about a year on treatment, ranging from roughly 6 to 36 months. An average of about 250,000 productive templates and approximately 91,000 productive rearrangements was obtained per sample. Of the 90 or so participants in the trial, about 25 had longitudinal samples available. Cryopreserved peripheral blood mononuclear cells were obtained before treatment, at response, and at either sustained remission or disease progression. Every remission and progressive disease sample was obtained while ibrutinib was still being received by the patients. Overall results and qualifications from the work: An increase in clonality was observed at ibrutinib response, with clonality remaining stable during sustained remission and falling back toward baseline at progression. Sampling times were not matched between patients in sustained remission and patients whose disease was progressing, and lymph node repertoires were not examined. Public clonotypes were rare and either shrank or stayed stable during treatment, and the rise in clonality at ibrutinib response reflected expansion of private clonotypes. Baseline clonality was found to be higher than that of age-matched healthy donors and was strongly correlated with circulating CD8+ T-cell counts.

This sequence was found in a human donor with chronic lymphocytic leukemia. Sequenced material: PBMCs, taken at disease progression, from a patient treated with ibrutinib.

The DNA sequence is given as TGTGCCATCAGTCCTAGCGAAGGGAGCGAGCAGTACTTC. It translates as CAISPSEGSEQYF. Here the chain combines TRBV10-3 and TRBJ2-7; 6 matching bases give a weak D call of TRBD2. From the cysteine through the phenylalanine, the CDR3 covers 13 amino acids. Of the read, only the CDR3 DNA is kept; its 39 bases are in frame from base 1. Looking up the germline V gene yields CDR1 ENHRY and CDR2 SYGVKD. Trimming at the junction amounts to 5 bases on V and 6 bases on J, and the germline ends lie 14 bases apart.